A selection of T cell receptor beta chains follows, all from one sample in a study of blood T cells in healthy people across ages. TCRdb re-analysed the 5' RACE reads in MiXCR, keeping a single row per CDR3 protein. This sample has some 710,000 distinct CDR3 sequences, with 22% found just once. The sequencing input was blood. These receptors were taken from a man between 65 and 79 years old in good health. The conserved cysteine and the conserved F or W are not part of the CDR3 here. D genes are given only for firm matches. A row's size may be missing; if present it is once, few, many or a size class.

CDR3 length	clone size	D gene	V gene	CDR3 protein
15	-	TRBD2	TRBV6-2/TRBV6-3	ASSYEGLAGVRDEQF
13	-	-	TRBV20-1	SARDDSRGGDTQY
9	-	-	TRBV27	ASGVAQPQH
14	-	TRBD2	TRBV5-1	ASSLTSGAQYNEQF
10	many	TRBD1	TRBV29-1	SVGQGYNEQF
14	few	TRBD2	TRBV6-1	ASNQLAASSTDTQY
13	-	-	TRBV10-2	ASSEPRTPNNEQF
10	few	-	TRBV2	ASKEIQETQY
13	few	-	TRBV3-1	ASSQADRPNQPQH
10	-	-	TRBV7-9	ASSSGAPEQF
17	-	-	TRBV7-2	ASSLANFVPPPSTDTQY
15	-	TRBD2	TRBV7-2	ASSKQTSGGPVDTQY
14	-	TRBD2	TRBV27	ASRNLAGGTKNIQY
13	-	TRBD1	TRBV20-1	SARGQGKGNTEAF
13	few	TRBD2	TRBV20-1	SAGGEARDLHEQF
11	few	-	TRBV12-3/TRBV12-4	ASRGTTGDTQY
15	few	TRBD2	TRBV4-3	ASSQESTSGRVDTQY
13	-	-	TRBV5-1	ASLDSSPSTDTQY
13	few	TRBD2	TRBV29-1	SGGGTGSTSNEQF
12	-	-	TRBV7-7	ASSPLLGAGELF
12	-	-	TRBV20-1	SALGTSIYNEQF
13	few	-	TRBV7-2	ASSLASSPTDTQY
14	-	TRBD2	TRBV5-1	ASSFVAGGPNNEQF
14	few	TRBD1	TRBV28	ASPSGTGGAYTEAF
11	many	TRBD1	TRBV20-1	SAHRDRRTEAF
16	-	TRBD1	TRBV19	ASSILGQGAQIAKTQY
13	-	-	TRBV7-2	ASSLGALKKETQY
13	few	TRBD1	TRBV6-2/TRBV6-3	ASTPGAGGIHTQY
10	many	-	TRBV10-1	ASSVSSYEQY
12	-	TRBD1	TRBV2	ASTRDSYNSPLH
12	once	-	TRBV6-2/TRBV6-3	ASIREGGGDTQY
12	once	-	TRBV5-1	ASSPGPAIEKLF
14	few	-	TRBV7-8	ASSRLRQSTNEKLF
13	many	-	TRBV5-1	ASSLLASSYNEQF
14	-	-	TRBV3-1	ASSPTDGTFKNIQY
12	few	TRBD1	TRBV12-3/TRBV12-4	ASRPGQGGAEAF
13	-	-	TRBV20-1	SARVGRSSYNEQF
14	few	TRBD2	TRBV12-3/TRBV12-4	ASSPSGRASTGELF
13	few	TRBD1	TRBV2	ASSPGQIRTDTQY
12	-	-	TRBV5-1	ASSLGDQNEKLF
12	-	-	TRBV6-6	ATYPGPTNEKLF
12	-	TRBD2	TRBV5-1	ASSFETSNYEQF
12	few	TRBD2	TRBV11-2	ASSSTLAGDEQF
12	-	-	TRBV5-6	ASSLGSTNYGYT
14	few	-	TRBV28	ASRRGGEGVNQPQH
13	-	TRBD1	TRBV28	ASSFPGTVSYEQY
12	-	-	TRBV12-3/TRBV12-4	ASSLVHRVYEQY
14	few	TRBD2	TRBV20-1	SVRDRLAGQRGTQY
11	few	-	TRBV20-1	SAWDPPADTQY
12	many	-	TRBV14	ASSNPKNPYEQY
12	few	-	TRBV6-5	ASSYRGFSYEQY
13	-	-	TRBV20-1	SARVRQVRNQPQH
14	few	-	TRBV27	ASSLASRGTLGEQF
13	-	-	TRBV5-1	ASSSGSLIEETQY
13	few	-	TRBV11-3	ASSLGLFEDNEQF
12	few	-	TRBV5-1	ASSWGNRGSGYT
9	-	-	TRBV3-1	ASCTLDEQY
15	-	-	TRBV12-3/TRBV12-4	ASSPPLGQVDGNTIY
14	once	-	TRBV6-2/TRBV6-3	ASRSPLRTPYNEQF
13	-	TRBD2	TRBV6-1	ASSASSGGPYEQY